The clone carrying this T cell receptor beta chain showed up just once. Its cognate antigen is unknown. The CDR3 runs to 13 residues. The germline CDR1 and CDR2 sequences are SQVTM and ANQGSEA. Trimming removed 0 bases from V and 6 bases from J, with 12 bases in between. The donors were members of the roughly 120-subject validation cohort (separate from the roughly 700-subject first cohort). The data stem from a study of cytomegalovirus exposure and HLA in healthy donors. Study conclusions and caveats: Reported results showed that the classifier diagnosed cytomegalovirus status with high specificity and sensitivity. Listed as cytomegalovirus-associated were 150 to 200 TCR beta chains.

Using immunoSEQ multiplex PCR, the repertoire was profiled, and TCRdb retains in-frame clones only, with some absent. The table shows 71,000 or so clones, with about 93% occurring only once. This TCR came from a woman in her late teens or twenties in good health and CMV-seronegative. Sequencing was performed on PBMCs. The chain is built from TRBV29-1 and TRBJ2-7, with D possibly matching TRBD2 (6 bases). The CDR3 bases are TGCAGCGTTGAAGAAGGAGGAGGGGTCGAGCAGTACTTC. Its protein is CSVEEGGGVEQYF.